The next 7 T cell receptor beta chains were all read from a single sample in a study of CD8 T cells in ankylosing spondylitis. A single record per CDR3 protein comes from TCRdb applying MiXCR to the 5' RACE reads. Of under 200,000 distinct CDR3 sequences listed, roughly 12% were seen once; the top ten hold just under 30%. Sequenced input: blood, either unsorted or a sorted T cell fraction (not recorded which). The receptor set was obtained from a male donor with ankylosing spondylitis or in good health (not recorded which).

This rearrangement joins TRBV5-4 to TRBJ2-1, with TRBD2 matching 9 bases. The J segment lost 4 bases and the V segment lost 10 bases, leaving 6 bases of the junction unmatched. In germline, CDR1 is SGHNT, CDR2 YYREEE (reference sequence). This CDR3 contains 13 residues. CDR3 sequence (DNA): TGTGCCGGGGGGCTAGCGGGGTACAATGAGCAGTTCTTC. Its protein product is CAGGLAGYNEQFF.

Ten or more counts support this clonotype. This chain links TRBV12-3 or TRBV12-4 with TRBJ1-1; the match to TRBD1 covers 8 bases. The CDR3 extends over 15 amino acids. J was trimmed by 1 base and V by 6 bases; bases with no gene match: 7. The CDR3 DNA sequence: TGTGCCAGCAGGCCCGGACAGGGAACGAACACTGAAGCTTTCTTT. Residues: CASRPGQGTNTEAFF.

This clonotype was observed a handful of times. The rearrangement joins TRBV12-3 or TRBV12-4 to TRBJ2-2; 9 nucleotides line up with TRBD2. J lost 0 bases, V lost 2 bases, and 4 bases had no gene match. This CDR3 is built from 17 residues. CDR3 sequence: CASSLRPSGANTGELFF. For the CDR3, the DNA is TGTGCCAGCAGTTTAAGGCCTAGCGGGGCGAACACCGGGGAGCTGTTTTTT.

This clonotype was counted ten times or more. The rearrangement links TRBV5-1 to TRBJ2-2; 8 positions agree with TRBD2. Trimming at V came to 0 bases and at J to 6 bases, leaving 10 bases not matched to a gene. This CDR3 is 17 amino acids long. The germline gives CDR1 SGHRS, CDR2 YFSETQ. CDR3 loop: CASSLGPSGSQAGELFF. CDR3 DNA sequence: TGCGCCAGCAGCTTGGGTCCGAGCGGGAGTCAAGCCGGGGAGCTGTTTTTT.

CDR3 DNA: TGTGCCACCAGTGATGGGACAGCCCTCGGGGTTGGCTACACCTTC. Residues: CATSDGTALGVGYTF. The chain has TRBV24-1 and TRBJ1-2; 7 bases agree with TRBD1. The CDR3 covers 15 residues. J lost 7 bases, V lost 3 bases, and 10 bases had no gene match. The germline gives CDR1 KGHDR, CDR2 SFDVKD.

J is TRBJ2-2 and V is TRBV7-8; D not certain. CDR3 length equals 15 residues. The germline V gene has CDR1 SGHVS and CDR2 FQNEAQ. Trimming left V 3 bases short and J 4 bases short, with 12 bases between. CDR3 residues: CASSFRGLGTGELFF. CDR3 DNA: TGTGCCAGCAGCTTTCGTGGGTTGGGCACCGGGGAGCTGTTTTTT.

In its sample, this clonotype was seen many times. The chain recombines TRBV10-1 with TRBJ2-2; 7 bases are shared with TRBD1. This CDR3 has 16 amino acids. In germline, CDR1 is WNHNN, CDR2 SYGVQD (reference sequence). The ends lost 2 bases at V and 6 bases at J; junction bases unmatched: 9. The CDR3 coding sequence is TGCGCCAGCAGTGAGAATCAGGGGGTATTCGCCGGGGAGCTGTTTTTT. It specifies CASSENQGVFAGELFF.